This TCR beta chain was retrieved from a study of blood T cell repertoires in COVID-19. The overall study: Samples came from the United States, Italy and Spain, spanning acute and convalescent COVID-19.

Seattle-derived patients entered the study during active infection and were followed longitudinally. Source study methods: Counts of nucleated cells, estimated from reference gene primer amplification, were obtained. Sequencing was performed with immunoSEQ multiplex PCR; in TCRdb, only in-frame clones are kept and a portion is missing. The D gene and trimming were derived from the DNA, and the V and J assignments and clone size from that table. Among 200,000 or so clones listed, approximately 91% were seen once. The junction had 4 bases not matched to a gene; V was cut back by 5 bases and J by 2 bases. The length of the CDR3 is 14 residues. Germline lookup yields CDR1 SGHTA and CDR2 FQGNSA.

V is TRBV7-2 and J is TRBJ2-7; 9 positions match TRBD1. The specimen was peripheral blood. The origin of this receptor is a man aged 50 or older with COVID-19, enrolled during active disease. The CDR3 loop is CASSRDRVTYEQYF. CDR3 DNA: TGTGCCAGCAGCCGGGACAGGGTCACCTACGAGCAGTACTTC.